This T cell receptor (beta chain) is drawn from a study of T cell repertoires in cytomegalovirus infection. In the study overall: Recently described HLA-C-restricted plus well-studied HLA-B-restricted CMV epitopes were used. Based on public TCR beta signatures, there were indications of CMV infection and of a matching HLA type. Study conclusions and caveats: There were carriers of CMV plus the relevant HLA, and cumulative public TCR beta family frequency identified them. CMV-specific TCR beta clonotypes restricted by HLA-C were the ones dominating the ex vivo response.

The CDR3 has 13 residues. CDR1 is MNHEY, CDR2 SMNVEV, per germline (reference sequence). With 3 bases removed from V and 5 bases from J, the gap between germline ends came to 11 bases. TCRdb reprocessed the reads with MiXCR, giving one entry per CDR3 protein. The sample yields a few hundred thousand distinct CDR3 sequences, approximately 42% seen once. A word on this clonotype: Its antigen is currently unknown.

This clonotype was obtained from a human donor in good health (CMV status not recorded). Some clones in this sample may be carry-over from other donors' samples. The rearrangement links TRBV27 to TRBJ2-7; tentative D call: TRBD2 (6 bases). The sequenced sample was cultured PBMCs, obtained from culture after CMV antigen stimulation. Here the CDR3 reads CASSLKERDEQYF. The CDR3 coding sequence is TGTGCCAGCAGTTTGAAGGAGCGGGACGAGCAGTACTTC.